These 28 T cell receptor beta chains originate from one sample sequenced in a study of T-cell memory formation after mild COVID-19. TCRdb re-called the 5' RACE reads through MiXCR, storing one row per CDR3 protein. The sample comprises 550,000 to 700,000 distinct CDR3 sequences, roughly 18% of which are singletons, and 12% rests with the top ten. Sequencing used PBMCs or a T cell subset sorted from them (not recorded which). The receptor set was obtained from an adult woman who had mild COVID-19 (a few samples of this study predate the infection). Cell type and time point are not known.

This clonotype was observed a few times. This chain joins TRBV15 and TRBJ1-4, with D possibly TRBD1 on 5 matching bases. V dropped 2 bases and J dropped 6 bases, with 19 bases sitting between them. The germline gives CDR1 LNHNV, CDR2 YYDKDF (reference sequence). The CDR3 spans 17 residues. The CDR3, as DNA: TGTGCCACCAGCAGACAACTCCGGGGGGGATTTGATGAAAAACTGTTTTTT. Amino acid sequence: CATSRQLRGGFDEKLFF.

This clonotype came up a few times. The chain employs TRBV2 and TRBJ2-3; 7 positions match TRBD1. From germline, CDR1 is SNHLY and CDR2 FYNNEI. There are 12 residues in the CDR3. V lost 6 bases, J lost 5 bases, and 2 bases stayed unmatched. CDR3 loop: CASSDRVDTQYF. The CDR3 DNA sequence: TGTGCCAGCAGCGACAGGGTAGATACGCAGTATTTT.

A remark on this clonotype: One end of the junction does not line up with germline, which may come from a read error. The gene calls are TRBV5-1 and TRBJ2-1, with a tentative D call TRBD2 (6 bases). Germline loops: CDR1 SGHRS, CDR2 YFSETQ. This CDR3 comprises 15 residues. As DNA, the CDR3 is TGCGCCAGCAGATTGGAGGGCTCCGGCAGGGATGAGCAGTTCTTC. Translating it yields CASRLEGSGRDEQFF.

The sample holds a few counts of this clonotype. The chain couples TRBV12-3 or TRBV12-4 to TRBJ2-1, with 13 bases fitting TRBD2. The CDR3 is 16 residues long. With 5 bases clipped from V and 7 bases from J, the junction kept 8 bases outside the gene matches. The DNA for the CDR3 is TGTGCCAGCAGTCCCCGACTAGCGGGGGGCTTAAATGAGCAGTTCTTC. Its protein product is CASSPRLAGGLNEQFF.

There are many counts of this clonotype. The V and J genes are TRBV5-6 and TRBJ1-5; no reliable D call. The CDR3 has 12 amino acids. The germline CDR1 and CDR2 sequences are SGHDT and YYEEEE. The V end was cut by 1 base, the J end by 8 bases, with 7 bases between. For the CDR3, the DNA is TGTGCCAGCAGCTTGAAACGGGAGCCCCAGCATTTT. Translated, it gives CASSLKREPQHF. The whole variable domain, remainder taken from reference TRBV5-6 and TRBJ1-5, is DAGVTQSPTHLIKTRGQQVTLRCSPKSGHDTVSWYQQALGQGPQFIFQYYEEEERQRGNFPDRFSGHQFPNYSSELNVNALLLGDSALYLCASSLKREPQHFGDGTRLSIL.

This clonotype was seen ten or more times. The CDR3 reads CASSLDRLTYEQYF. The DNA of the CDR3 is TGTGCCAGCAGTCTGGACAGGCTCACCTACGAGCAGTACTTC. V is TRBV12-3 or TRBV12-4 and J is TRBJ2-7; TRBD1 agrees at 7 bases. Losses at the gene ends were 5 bases for V and 2 bases for J; bases not matched to a gene: 6. The CDR3 is 14 amino acids.

This clonotype was counted once. One junction end does not reproduce the germline sequence, and a read error may be involved. This sequence joins TRBV7-9 and TRBJ2-3; 12 nucleotides align to TRBD2. The CDR3 is made up of 15 amino acids. Germline-derived CDR1 and CDR2 are SEHNR and FQNEAQ (reference sequence). CDR3 DNA sequence: TGTGCCAGCACCTTACTAGCGGGAGGCCCAGATACGCAGTATTTT. Protein product: CASTLLAGGPDTQYF.

This clonotype was picked up a small number of times. The rearrangement joins TRBV7-9 to TRBJ1-1; D remains ambiguous. Germline assignment: CDR1 SEHNR and CDR2 FQNEAQ (reference sequence). Trimming took 5 bases from V and 9 from J, leaving 13 bases between them. CDR3 size: 12 residues. CDR3 sequence (DNA): TGTGCCAGCAGCCCTATCGGGTCCCAAGCTTTCTTT. It encodes CASSPIGSQAFF.

The chain links TRBV9 to TRBJ2-1, with TRBD2 identical over 10 bases. Germline-derived CDR1 and CDR2 are SGDLS and YYNGEE. Losses at the gene ends were 0 bases for V and 1 base for J; bases not matched to a gene: 10. The CDR3 sequence is 19 residues long. The CDR3 coding sequence is TGTGCCAGCAGCGTAGTTCCTAGCGGGAGCGCCGGGTCCTACAATGAGCAGTTCTTC. Encoded protein: CASSVVPSGSAGSYNEQFF.

This clonotype was seen ten or more times. The gene calls are TRBV4-2 and TRBJ2-7; possible D gene TRBD2, 7 bases. V was pared by 1 base and J by 3 bases, with 13 bases between. Germline CDR1 reads LGHNA; CDR2 reads YNFKEQ. The CDR3 has 15 amino acids. CDR3 nucleotides: TGTGCCAGCAGCCAAGGGCGGGGGACAAACTACGAGCAGTACTTC. As protein: CASSQGRGTNYEQYF.

This clonotype came up a few times. CDR3 bases: TGTGCCAGCAGCTGGAGGTACGAGCAGTACTTC. Translated: CASSWRYEQYF. The chain links TRBV11-2 to TRBJ2-7; a possible D gene is TRBD2 (5 bases). CDR3 size: 11 residues. V gave up 4 bases and J gave up 4 bases, with 5 bases separating them. Germline V CDR1 and CDR2: SGHAT, FQNNGV.

This clonotype was seen at least ten times. The chain couples TRBV27 to TRBJ2-7; 8 bases map to TRBD2. Germline-derived CDR1 and CDR2 are MNHEY and SMNVEV (reference sequence). The CDR3 sequence is 15 residues long. Trimming removed 8 bases from V and 4 bases from J; junction bases left unmatched: 13. This CDR3 reads CASSPQSGRRYEQYF. The CDR3 DNA reads as TGTGCCAGCTCCCCTCAAAGCGGGAGACGGTACGAGCAGTACTTC.

The chain recombines TRBV20-1 with TRBJ2-3; 11 nucleotides align to TRBD2. The CDR3 has 14 residues. CDR1 DFQATT and CDR2 SNEGSKA come from the germline V gene (reference sequence). V shed 5 bases, J shed 2 bases, and the junction held 3 bases outside the gene matches. CDR3 protein: CSASSGGITDTQYF. The CDR3 region has the DNA TGCAGTGCTTCTAGCGGGGGGATCACAGATACGCAGTATTTT.

The chain joins TRBV3-1 to TRBJ1-4; 9 bases line up with TRBD1. From germline, CDR1 is LGHDT and CDR2 YNNKEL (reference sequence). This CDR3 is built from 15 residues. The V segment lost 3 bases and the J segment 6 bases; nucleotides outside the gene matches: 5. The chain's CDR3 is CASSQTGTGYEKLFF. CDR3 coding DNA: TGTGCCAGCAGCCAGACCGGGACAGGGTATGAAAAACTGTTTTTT.

This clonotype has a handful of counts. Here the CDR3 DNA reads TGTGCCAGCAGTGAACCGTCAGGGATGAACTATTTGAGTTCACCCCTCCACTTT. Amino acids: CASSEPSGMNYLSSPLHF. The V call is TRBV6-4, the J call TRBJ1-6, with D possibly being TRBD1 (5 bases). The germline V and J ends were trimmed by 3 bases and 9 bases, with 24 bases remaining between them. Germline assignment: CDR1 MRHNA and CDR2 SNTAGT. The CDR3 loop spans 18 amino acids.

This clonotype was seen a handful of times. The chain carries TRBV7-9 and TRBJ1-3; 8 nucleotides line up with TRBD1. The length of the CDR3 is 16 residues. Germline CDR1 reads SEHNR; CDR2 reads FQNEAQ (reference sequence). The J segment lost 0 bases and the V segment lost 5 bases, leaving 6 bases of the junction unmatched. The DNA of the CDR3 is TGTGCCAGCAGCCCGGGACAGGCCATCTCTGGAAACACCATATATTTT. Protein sequence: CASSPGQAISGNTIYF.

This clonotype has just a few counts. The rearrangement joins TRBV5-1 to TRBJ2-2, with TRBD1 matching 8 bases. Per germline, CDR1 SGHRS and CDR2 YFSETQ. Trimming cost V 6 bases and J 7 bases; bases outside gene matches: 2. The CDR3 is 12 amino acids. The CDR3 protein is CASKTGDGELFF. The CDR3 DNA sequence: TGCGCCAGCAAGACAGGGGACGGGGAGCTGTTTTTT. Looking up the rest from reference TRBV5-1 and TRBJ2-2 gives the full variable domain: KAGVTQTPRYLIKTRGQQVTLSCSPISGHRSVSWYQQTPGQGLQFLFEYFSETQRNKGNFPGRFSGRQFSNSRSEMNVSTLELGDSALYLCASKTGDGELFFGEGSRLTVL.

This clonotype was observed a handful of times. V gene TRBV7-9 combines with J gene TRBJ2-1, with 7 positions matching TRBD2. The CDR3 totals 15 residues. Germline assignment: CDR1 SEHNR and CDR2 FQNEAQ (reference sequence). Losses at the gene ends were 2 bases for V and 5 bases for J; bases not matched to a gene: 6. CDR3 bases: TGTGCCAGCAGCTTACGCGGGAGCTTTGACAATGAGCAGTTCTTC. Translation gives CASSLRGSFDNEQFF.

This clonotype showed up many times. The V call is TRBV12-3 or TRBV12-4, the J call TRBJ2-1; the D is unclear. The CDR3 has 12 amino acids. The V end was cut by 6 bases, the J end by 8 bases, with 11 bases between. In nucleotides, the CDR3 is TGTGCCAGCAGACCCTCGGGCGATGAGCAGTTCTTC. It codes for CASRPSGDEQFF.

The sample holds a few counts of this clonotype. The rearrangement joins TRBV11-3 to TRBJ2-3, with TRBD1 as a possible D gene (6 bases). The germline CDR1 and CDR2 sequences are SGHNT and YENEEA. Trimming shortened V by 0 bases and J by 1 base, and 8 bases separated the two germline ends. This CDR3 has 15 amino acids. In DNA form, the CDR3 reads TGTGCCAGCAGCTTAGATGCAGGGGGCACAGATACGCAGTATTTT. It encodes CASSLDAGGTDTQYF.

V usage is TRBV15 and J usage is TRBJ2-1; the D is unclear. The CDR3 totals 16 residues. Deletions cut 0 bases from V and 3 bases from J, with 12 bases between. CDR1 LNHNV and CDR2 YYDKDF come from the germline V gene (reference sequence). CDR3 sequence: CATSREKVALYNEQFF. The CDR3 DNA reads TGTGCCACCAGCAGAGAGAAGGTAGCCCTCTACAATGAGCAGTTCTTC.

This clonotype was seen only a few times. CDR3 region: CASSGLAGDPHNEQFF. As DNA, the CDR3 is TGTGCCAGCAGTGGGCTGGCGGGAGACCCTCACAATGAGCAGTTCTTC. The chain carries TRBV6-5 and TRBJ2-1, with 7 bases fitting TRBD2. Germline CDR1 MNHEY, CDR2 SVGAGI. The CDR3 has 16 residues. Trimming at V came to 5 bases and at J to 5 bases, leaving 12 bases not matched to a gene.

V usage is TRBV3-1 and J usage is TRBJ2-7, with TRBD2 matching 12 bases. The germline gives CDR1 LGHDT, CDR2 YNNKEL (reference sequence). The CDR3 covers 18 residues. V was pared by 1 base and J by 0 bases, with 7 bases of the junction left unmatched. The CDR3 sequence: CASSQVLLAGGNSYEQYF. In DNA, the CDR3 is TGTGCCAGCAGCCAAGTCTTACTAGCGGGAGGAAACTCCTACGAGCAGTACTTC.

The chain recombines TRBV6-2 or TRBV6-3 with TRBJ2-3; 8 nucleotides agree with TRBD2. Germline trimming cut 6 bases from V and 4 bases from J; bases unmatched to any gene: 15. CDR3 length equals 17 residues. The germline CDR1 and CDR2 sequences are MNHEY and SVGEGT. The CDR3 DNA reads TGTGCCAGCAGCCCCCCCGACTGGCGGGAGGTCCCAGATACGCAGTATTTT. Translation: CASSPPDWREVPDTQYF.

J is TRBJ2-1 and V is TRBV12-3 or TRBV12-4; possibly TRBD1 or TRBD2 for D (5 bases each). CDR3 length equals 17 residues. The V gene lost 5 bases and the J gene lost 0 bases, with 17 bases spanning the gap. The CDR3 region has the DNA TGTGCCAGCAGTGGGGGTCGGGCCAGGAGCTCCTACAATGAGCAGTTCTTC. Protein product: CASSGGRARSSYNEQFF.

The chain employs TRBV6-5 and TRBJ1-1; no firm D call. CDR1 and CDR2 from the germline V gene are MNHEY and SVGAGI. V was shortened by 5 bases and J by 0 bases, with 10 bases between the two germline ends. The CDR3 is 14 residues long. CDR3 coding DNA: TGTGCCAGCAGTCGCGCAGGAATGAACACTGAAGCTTTCTTT. Amino acid sequence: CASSRAGMNTEAFF.

The chain combines TRBV24-1 with TRBJ1-2; D is unresolved. CDR3 length equals 15 residues. CDR1 KGHDR and CDR2 SFDVKD come from the germline V gene. V was shortened by 1 base and J by 2 bases, with 10 bases between the two germline ends. The DNA of the CDR3 is TGTGCCACCAGTGATTTTTCGAACGGCAACTATGGCTACACCTTC. Translating it yields CATSDFSNGNYGYTF.

The J gene is TRBJ2-4, the V gene TRBV5-1; no firm D call. The V end was cut by 5 bases, the J end by 0 bases, with 9 bases between. CDR1 and CDR2 (germline): SGHRS, YFSETQ. CDR3 length equals 14 residues. DNA for the CDR3: TGCGCCAGCAGTGTTAACAGAGCCAAAAACATTCAGTACTTC. Residues: CASSVNRAKNIQYF.